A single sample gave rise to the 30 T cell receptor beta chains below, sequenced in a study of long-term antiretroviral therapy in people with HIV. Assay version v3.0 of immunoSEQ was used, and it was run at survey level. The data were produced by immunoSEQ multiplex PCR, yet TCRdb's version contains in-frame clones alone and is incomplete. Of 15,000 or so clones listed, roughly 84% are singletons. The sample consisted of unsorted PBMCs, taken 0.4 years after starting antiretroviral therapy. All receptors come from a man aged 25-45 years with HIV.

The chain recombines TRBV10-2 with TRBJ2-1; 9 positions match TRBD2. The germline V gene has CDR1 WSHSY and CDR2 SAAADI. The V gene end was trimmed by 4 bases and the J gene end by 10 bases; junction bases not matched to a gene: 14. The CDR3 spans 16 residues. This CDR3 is CASSVNLAGSPSEQFF. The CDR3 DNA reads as TGCGCCAGCAGTGTGAACCTAGCGGGGTCCCCCTCGGAGCAGTTCTTC.

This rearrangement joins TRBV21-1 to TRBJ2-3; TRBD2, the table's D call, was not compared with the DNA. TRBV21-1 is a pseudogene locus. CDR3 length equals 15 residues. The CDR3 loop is CANLGLRRSTDTQYF. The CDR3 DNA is TGTGCCAACTTGGGACTACGAAGAAGCACAGATACGCAGTATTTT.

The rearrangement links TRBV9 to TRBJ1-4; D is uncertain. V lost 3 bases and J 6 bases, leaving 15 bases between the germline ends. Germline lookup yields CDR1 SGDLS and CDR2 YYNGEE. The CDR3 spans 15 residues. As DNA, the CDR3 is TGTGCCAGCAGCGCTTCCAACCATGGGGATGAAAAACTGTTTTTT. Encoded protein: CASSASNHGDEKLFF.

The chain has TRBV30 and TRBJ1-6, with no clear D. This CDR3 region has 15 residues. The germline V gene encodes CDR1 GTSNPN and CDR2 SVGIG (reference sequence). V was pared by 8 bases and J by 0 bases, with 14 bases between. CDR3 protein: CAATGRSSYNSPLHF. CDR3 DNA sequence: TGTGCCGCCACTGGACGGAGCTCCTATAATTCACCCCTCCACTTT.

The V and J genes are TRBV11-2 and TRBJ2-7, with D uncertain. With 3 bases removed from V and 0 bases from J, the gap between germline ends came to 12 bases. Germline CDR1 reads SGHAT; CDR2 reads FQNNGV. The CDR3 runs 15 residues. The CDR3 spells CASSFLRRSSYEQYF. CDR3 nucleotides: TGTGCCAGCAGCTTCTTGAGGCGGAGCTCCTACGAGCAGTACTTC.

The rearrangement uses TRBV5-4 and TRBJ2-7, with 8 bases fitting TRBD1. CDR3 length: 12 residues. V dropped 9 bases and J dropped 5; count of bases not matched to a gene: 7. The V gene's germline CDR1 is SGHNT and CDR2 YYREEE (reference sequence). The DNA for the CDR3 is TGTGCCACCGGGCAGGGGGCCAACGAGCAGTACTTC. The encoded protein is CATGQGANEQYF.

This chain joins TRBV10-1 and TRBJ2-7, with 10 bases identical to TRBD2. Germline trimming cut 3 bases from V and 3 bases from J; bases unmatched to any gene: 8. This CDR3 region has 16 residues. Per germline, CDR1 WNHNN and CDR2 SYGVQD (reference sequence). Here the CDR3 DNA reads TGCGCCAGCAGTGAAGCCCTAGCTAGCGGGAGCTACGAGCAGTACTTC. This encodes CASSEALASGSYEQYF.

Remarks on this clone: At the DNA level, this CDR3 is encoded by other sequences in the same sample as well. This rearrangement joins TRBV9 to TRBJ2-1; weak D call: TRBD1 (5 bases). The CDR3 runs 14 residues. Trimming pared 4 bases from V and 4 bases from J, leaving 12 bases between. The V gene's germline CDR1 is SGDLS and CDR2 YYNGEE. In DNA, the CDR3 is TGTGCCAGCAGCTCTCAAAGGGGTTACAATGAGCAGTTCTTC. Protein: CASSSQRGYNEQFF.

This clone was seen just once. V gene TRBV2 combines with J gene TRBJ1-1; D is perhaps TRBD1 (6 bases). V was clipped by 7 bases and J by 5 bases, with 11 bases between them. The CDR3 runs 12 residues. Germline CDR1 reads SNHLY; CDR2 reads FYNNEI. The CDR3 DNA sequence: TGTGCCAGCAAGCGGGGGCGAACTGAAGCTTTCTTT. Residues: CASKRGRTEAFF.

The CDR3 DNA sequence: TGTGCCAGCTCTTGGGACAGAAACAATGAGCAGTTCTTC. It yields the protein CASSWDRNNEQFF. J is TRBJ2-1 and V is TRBV7-3, with 7 bases identical to TRBD1. Germline V gene sequence: CDR1 SGHTA, CDR2 FQGTGA. V was clipped by 8 bases and J by 5 bases; unmatched bases: 6. The CDR3 sequence is 13 residues long.

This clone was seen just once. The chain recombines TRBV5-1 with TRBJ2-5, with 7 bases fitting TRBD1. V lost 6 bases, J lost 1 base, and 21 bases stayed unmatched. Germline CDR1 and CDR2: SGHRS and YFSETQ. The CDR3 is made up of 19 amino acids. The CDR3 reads CASTHTPSPIDRAQETQYF. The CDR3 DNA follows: TGCGCCAGCACACACACCCCCTCGCCAATCGACAGGGCCCAAGAGACCCAGTACTTC. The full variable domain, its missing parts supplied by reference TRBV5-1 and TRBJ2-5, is KAGVTQTPRYLIKTRGQQVTLSCSPISGHRSVSWYQQTPGQGLQFLFEYFSETQRNKGNFPGRFSGRQFSNSRSEMNVSTLELGDSALYLCASTHTPSPIDRAQETQYFGPGTRLLVL.

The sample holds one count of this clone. The CDR3 DNA follows: TGTGCCAGCAGGAATCTAGCGGGGGACATAAATGAGCAGTTCTTC. Translated, it gives CASRNLAGDINEQFF. This rearrangement joins TRBV14 to TRBJ2-1, with 10 nucleotides matching TRBD2. The CDR3 totals 15 residues. The germline CDR1 and CDR2 sequences are SGHDN and FVKESK. V trimming: 6 bases; J trimming: 7 bases; junction bases outside the gene matches: 9.

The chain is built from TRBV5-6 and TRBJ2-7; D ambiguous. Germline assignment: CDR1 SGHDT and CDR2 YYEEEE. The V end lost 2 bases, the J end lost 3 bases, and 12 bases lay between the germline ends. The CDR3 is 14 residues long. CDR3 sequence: CASSLRRPYYEQYF. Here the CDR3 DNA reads TGTGCCAGCAGCTTAAGAAGACCCTACTACGAGCAGTACTTC.

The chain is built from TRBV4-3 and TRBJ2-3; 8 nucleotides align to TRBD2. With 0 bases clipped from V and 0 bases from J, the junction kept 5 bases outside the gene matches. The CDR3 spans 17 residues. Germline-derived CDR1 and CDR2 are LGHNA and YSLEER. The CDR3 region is CASSQEAGGTSTDTQYF. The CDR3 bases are TGCGCCAGCAGCCAAGAGGCGGGGGGAACTAGCACAGATACGCAGTATTTT.

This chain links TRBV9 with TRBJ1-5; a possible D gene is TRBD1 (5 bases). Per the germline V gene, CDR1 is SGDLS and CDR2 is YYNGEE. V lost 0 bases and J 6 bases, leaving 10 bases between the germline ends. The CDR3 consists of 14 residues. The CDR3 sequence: CASSVDGATQPQHF. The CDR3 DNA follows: TGTGCCAGCAGCGTAGATGGGGCAACTCAGCCCCAGCATTTT.

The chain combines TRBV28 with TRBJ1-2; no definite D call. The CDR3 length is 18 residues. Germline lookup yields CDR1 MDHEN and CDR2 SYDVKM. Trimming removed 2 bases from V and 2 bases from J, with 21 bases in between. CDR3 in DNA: TGTGCCAGCAGTTTAACTGAAGGAGCGGGCCACCTAAACTATGGCTACACCTTC. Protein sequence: CASSLTEGAGHLNYGYTF.

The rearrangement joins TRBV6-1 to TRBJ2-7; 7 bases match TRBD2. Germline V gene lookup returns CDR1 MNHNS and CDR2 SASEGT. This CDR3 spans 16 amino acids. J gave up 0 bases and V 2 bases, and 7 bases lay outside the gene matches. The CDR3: CASSELGGVSSYEQYF. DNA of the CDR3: TGTGCCAGCAGTGAATTGGGAGGGGTCAGCTCCTACGAGCAGTACTTC.

Written as DNA, the CDR3 is TGTGCCAGCAGCGTAGGTAGGGCCGACTATGGCTACACCTTC. This encodes CASSVGRADYGYTF. The chain carries TRBV9 and TRBJ1-2; D gene uncertain. In germline, CDR1 is SGDLS, CDR2 YYNGEE. The CDR3 spans 14 residues. The ends were cut back, 0 bases at V and 3 bases at J, with 9 bases in the middle.

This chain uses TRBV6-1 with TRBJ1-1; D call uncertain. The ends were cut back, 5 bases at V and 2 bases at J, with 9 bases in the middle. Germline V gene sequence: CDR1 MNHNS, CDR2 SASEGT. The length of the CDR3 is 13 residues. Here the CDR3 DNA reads TGTGCCAGCAGTAGGAATCTAAACACTGAAGCTTTCTTT. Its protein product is CASSRNLNTEAFF.

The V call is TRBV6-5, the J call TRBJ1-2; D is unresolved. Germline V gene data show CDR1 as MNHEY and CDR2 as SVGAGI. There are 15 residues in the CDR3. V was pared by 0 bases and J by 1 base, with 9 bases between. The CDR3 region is CASSYSVTDNYGYTF. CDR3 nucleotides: TGTGCCAGCAGTTACTCCGTTACAGATAACTATGGCTACACCTTC.

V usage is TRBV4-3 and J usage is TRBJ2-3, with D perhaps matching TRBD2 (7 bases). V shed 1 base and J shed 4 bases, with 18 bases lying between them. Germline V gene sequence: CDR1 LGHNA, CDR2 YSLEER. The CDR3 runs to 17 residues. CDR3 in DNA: TGCGCCAGCAGCCAAGTGTGGGGGGGGGCCCCAGCAGATACGCAGTATTTT. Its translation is CASSQVWGGAPADTQYF.

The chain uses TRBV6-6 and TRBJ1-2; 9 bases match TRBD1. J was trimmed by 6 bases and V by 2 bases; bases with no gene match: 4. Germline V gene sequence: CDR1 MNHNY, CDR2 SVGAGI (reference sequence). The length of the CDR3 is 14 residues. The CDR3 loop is CASSYGTGRDGYTF. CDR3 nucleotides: TGTGCCAGCAGTTACGGGACAGGGAGGGATGGCTACACCTTC.

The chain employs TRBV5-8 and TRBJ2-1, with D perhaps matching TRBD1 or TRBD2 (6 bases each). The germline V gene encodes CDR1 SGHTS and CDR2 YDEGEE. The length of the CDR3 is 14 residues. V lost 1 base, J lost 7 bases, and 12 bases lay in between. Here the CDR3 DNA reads TGTGCCAGCAGCTTGCGGGGGACACCTAATGAGCAGTTCTTC. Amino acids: CASSLRGTPNEQFF.

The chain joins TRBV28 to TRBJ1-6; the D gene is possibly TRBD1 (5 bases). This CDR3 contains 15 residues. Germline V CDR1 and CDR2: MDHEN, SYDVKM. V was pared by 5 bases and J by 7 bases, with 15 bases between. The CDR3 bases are TGTGCCAGCAGTAGCCTCCAGGGAGGCAATTCACCCCTCCACTTT. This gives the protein CASSSLQGGNSPLHF.

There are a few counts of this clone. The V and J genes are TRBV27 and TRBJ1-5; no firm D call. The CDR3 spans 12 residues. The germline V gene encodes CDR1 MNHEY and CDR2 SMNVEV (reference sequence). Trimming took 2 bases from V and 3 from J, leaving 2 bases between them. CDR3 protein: CASSLPNQPQHF. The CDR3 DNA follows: TGTGCCAGCAGTTTACCCAATCAGCCCCAGCATTTT.

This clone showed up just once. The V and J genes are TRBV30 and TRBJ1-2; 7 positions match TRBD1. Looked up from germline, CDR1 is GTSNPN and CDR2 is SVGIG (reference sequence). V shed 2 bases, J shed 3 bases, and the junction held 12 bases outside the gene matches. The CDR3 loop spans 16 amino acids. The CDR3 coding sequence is TGTGCCTGGAGTCTAACAGACAGGGAACGGGACTATGGCTACACCTTC. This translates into CAWSLTDRERDYGYTF.

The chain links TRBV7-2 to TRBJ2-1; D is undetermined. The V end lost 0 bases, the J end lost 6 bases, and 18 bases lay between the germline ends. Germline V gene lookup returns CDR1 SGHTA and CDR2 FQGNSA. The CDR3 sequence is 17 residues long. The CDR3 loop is CASSLALGATGFNEQFF. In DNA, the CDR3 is TGTGCCAGCAGCTTAGCGTTAGGAGCGACGGGTTTCAATGAGCAGTTCTTC.

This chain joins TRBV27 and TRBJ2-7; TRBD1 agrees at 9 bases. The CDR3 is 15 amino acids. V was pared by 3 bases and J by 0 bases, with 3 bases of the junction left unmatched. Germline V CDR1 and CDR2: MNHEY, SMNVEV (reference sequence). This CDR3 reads CASSFGTGSSYEQYF. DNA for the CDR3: TGTGCCAGCAGTTTTGGGACAGGGAGCTCCTACGAGCAGTACTTC.

CDR3 in DNA: TGCAGCGCTACAGGGGGCGCGACCTACGAGCAGTACTTC. Encoded protein: CSATGGATYEQYF. The chain uses TRBV29-1 and TRBJ2-7; TRBD1 aligns across 9 bases. The CDR3 totals 13 residues. Germline lookup yields CDR1 SQVTM and CDR2 ANQGSEA. The trim removed 7 bases at V and 2 bases at J, leaving 6 bases unmatched.

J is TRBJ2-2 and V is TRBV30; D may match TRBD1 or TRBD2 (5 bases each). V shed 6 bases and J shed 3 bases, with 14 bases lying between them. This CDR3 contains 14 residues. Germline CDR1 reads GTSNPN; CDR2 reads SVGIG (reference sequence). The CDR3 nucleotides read TGTGCCTGTTCGGGACCGTTGGACACCGGGGAGCTGTTTTTT. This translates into CACSGPLDTGELFF.